Described below is a single TCR beta chain sequence and its context. Its cognate antigen is unknown. The data belong to a study of long-term antiretroviral therapy in people with HIV. Study findings and constraints: All blood samples came from the years 2004 to 2017, possibly under older ART regimens. Clones expanded before ART dominated the repertoire at all time points.

Samples were assayed with immunoSEQ v3.0 at survey level. The method was immunoSEQ multiplex PCR; TCRdb's version includes in-frame clones alone and lacks a portion of them. This sample has about 21,000 clones, with roughly 84% found just once. The sample here was unsorted PBMCs, taken at the start of antiretroviral therapy. This TCR was sampled from a man aged 45-65 years with HIV.

The CDR3, as DNA: TGCGCCAGCAGCCAAGACAGGGGGCGTGCCACCGGGGAGCTGTTTTTT. Encoded protein: CASSQDRGRATGELFF. The rearrangement uses TRBV4-3 and TRBJ2-2; TRBD1 aligns across 8 bases. Germline V gene data show CDR1 as LGHNA and CDR2 as YSLEER. V lost 0 bases to trimming and J lost 4 bases; unmatched junction nucleotides: 4. This CDR3 is built from 16 residues.